The rows below give T cell receptor beta chains drawn from one sample of a study of T-cell reconstitution after alpha-beta-depleted transplantation in children. Each CDR3 protein gets one entry after TCRdb re-called the PCR reads with MiXCR. The sample carries fewer than 450,000 distinct CDR3 sequences, under 20% recorded once. Material: PBMCs, mostly from graft donor cells, obtained 360 days after TCRalphabeta/CD19-depleted stem cell transplant. The origin of the receptors is a male patient between 2 and 15 years old who had a stem cell transplant for acute lymphoblastic leukemia, so the T cells may come from the graft donor. CDR3s include the opening cysteine and the closing phenylalanine or tryptophan. The D gene is left open where the match is weak. A clone size is listed for some rows: how often the clone was seen (once, few, many), or a class if it is expanded.

length,V,D,J,size,DNA,CDR3
18,TRBV11-2,NA,TRBJ2-3,few,TGTGCCAGCAGCTTAACCAGACCGGGGGTTACTAGCACAGATACGCAGTATTTT,CASSLTRPGVTSTDTQYF
14,TRBV12-3/TRBV12-4,NA,TRBJ2-1,NA,TGTGCCAGAAAACGGGAGTGGTCCTACAATGAGCAGTTCTTC,CARKREWSYNEQFF
15,TRBV7-2,TRBD1,TRBJ1-5,NA,TGTGCCAGCAGCTTAGGGGGACAGGGCGGCCAGCCCCAGCATTTT,CASSLGGQGGQPQHF
13,TRBV12-3/TRBV12-4,TRBD1,TRBJ1-4,NA,TGTGCCAGCAGTCGGACAGGGGCTGAAAAACTGTTTTTT,CASSRTGAEKLFF
13,TRBV28,TRBD1,TRBJ2-7,NA,TGTGCCAGCGGGACAGGGGGACCCTACGAGCAGTACTTC,CASGTGGPYEQYF
18,TRBV6-2/TRBV6-3,TRBD2,TRBJ2-7,few,TGTGCCAGCAGTTACTCGCCAATGGGACTAGCGAGGACTTACGAGCAGTACTTC,CASSYSPMGLARTYEQYF
14,TRBV20-1,NA,TRBJ1-1,few,TGCAGTGTGTTTGGGCGACAACTGAACACTGAAGCTTTCTTT,CSVFGRQLNTEAFF
13,TRBV27,TRBD2,TRBJ2-7,few,TGTGCCAGCAGTTTAGTTAGCGGGGGCGAGCAGTACTTC,CASSLVSGGEQYF
14,TRBV20-1,NA,TRBJ2-3,NA,TGCAGTGCTACAGGGAGTGAGGGCACAGATACGCAGTATTTT,CSATGSEGTDTQYF
20,TRBV11-2,TRBD2,TRBJ2-2,NA,TGTGCCAGCAGCCCCCCCGGGACTAGATTACCTAAGGGGAACACCGGGGAGCTGTTTTTT,CASSPPGTRLPKGNTGELFF
14,TRBV20-1,TRBD1,TRBJ2-7,NA,TGCAGTGCCACCCCGACAGGGAGAGGCTACGAGCAGTACTTC,CSATPTGRGYEQYF
14,TRBV28,TRBD2,TRBJ2-7,few,TGTGCCAGCAGTCCCGGGACTAGTCGCTACGAGCAGTACTTC,CASSPGTSRYEQYF
19,TRBV4-1,NA,TRBJ2-3,few,TGCGCCAGCAGCCAAAGATCGGGCGGGCTCCCGGTTGGCACAGATACGCAGTATTTT,CASSQRSGGLPVGTDTQYF
14,TRBV12-3/TRBV12-4,NA,TRBJ2-3,few,TGTGCCAGCACTTTGTCAGGGAAGGGAGATACGCAGTATTTT,CASTLSGKGDTQYF